The clone carrying this T cell receptor beta chain was seen ten or more times. What it recognizes is unknown. The authors made TCR beta cDNA from roughly 480 ng total RNA with a constant-region primer. Libraries covering TCR beta were generated through three nested multiplex PCR rounds (using a slightly modified ARM-PCR). A C-beta reverse primer and TRBV1-TRBV30 forward primers served in each of the first two PCR rounds, at 9 to 11 cycles apiece. TCRdb re-called the multiplex PCR reads through MiXCR, storing one row per CDR3 protein. The table has 200,000 or so distinct CDR3 sequences, almost 65% seen once. The data were taken from a study of tumor-infiltrating lymphocytes in primary liver carcinoma. Across the study: There were tumors of stage T1-T3 N0M0, each 4.2 to 10 cm across.

It was unsorted whole blood that yielded blood RNA, and germline DNA was also extracted. Germline V CDR1 and CDR2: MNHNY, SVGAGI (reference sequence). The CDR3 length is 11 residues. V dropped 6 bases and J dropped 14 bases, with 11 bases sitting between them. Study findings and constraints: Tumor-blood pairs (like tumor-adjacent pairs) overlapped less than tumor region pairs did. The top-250-clone fraction was significantly higher in tumors than in blood (p = 0.039).

Sequenced: peripheral blood. The clonotype was recovered from a woman aged 55-70 years with primary liver carcinoma and hepatitis B virus infection. This sequence joins TRBV6-6 and TRBJ1-6; the D gene is possibly TRBD1 (5 bases). In DNA, the CDR3 is TGTGCCAGCAGGGGGGGGTTCACCCTCCACTTT. Protein: CASRGGFTLHF.